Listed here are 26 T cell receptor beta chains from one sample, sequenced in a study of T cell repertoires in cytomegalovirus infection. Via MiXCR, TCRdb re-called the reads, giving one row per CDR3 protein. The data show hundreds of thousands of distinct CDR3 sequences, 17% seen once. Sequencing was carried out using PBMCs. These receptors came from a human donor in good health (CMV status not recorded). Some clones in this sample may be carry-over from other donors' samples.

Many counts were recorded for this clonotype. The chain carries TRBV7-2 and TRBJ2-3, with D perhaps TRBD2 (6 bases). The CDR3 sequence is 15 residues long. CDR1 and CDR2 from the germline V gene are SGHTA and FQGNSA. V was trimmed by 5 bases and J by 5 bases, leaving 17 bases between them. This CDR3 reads CASSPPGLLGDTQYF. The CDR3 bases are TGTGCCAGCAGCCCCCCGGGACTCTTGGGAGATACGCAGTATTTT.

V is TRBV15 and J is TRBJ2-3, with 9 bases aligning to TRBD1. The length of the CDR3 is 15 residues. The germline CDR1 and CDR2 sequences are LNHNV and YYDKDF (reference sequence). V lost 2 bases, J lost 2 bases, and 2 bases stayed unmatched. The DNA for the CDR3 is TGTGCCACCAGCAGACGGACAGGGGCCACAGATACGCAGTATTTT. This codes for CATSRRTGATDTQYF.

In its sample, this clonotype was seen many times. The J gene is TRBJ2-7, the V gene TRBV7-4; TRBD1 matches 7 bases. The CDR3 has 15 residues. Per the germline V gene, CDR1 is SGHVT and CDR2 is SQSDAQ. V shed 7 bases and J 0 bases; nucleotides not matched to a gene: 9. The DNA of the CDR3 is TGTGCCAGCACCTTGACAGGGTCGAGCTCCTACGAGCAGTACTTC. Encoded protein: CASTLTGSSSYEQYF.

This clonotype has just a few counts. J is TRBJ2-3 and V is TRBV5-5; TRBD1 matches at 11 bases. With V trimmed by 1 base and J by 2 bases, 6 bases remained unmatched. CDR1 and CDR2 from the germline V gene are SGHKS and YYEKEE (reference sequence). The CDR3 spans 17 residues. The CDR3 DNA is TGTGCCAGCAGCTTGCCGCCGGACAGGGGGCCCACAGATACGCAGTATTTT. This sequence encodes CASSLPPDRGPTDTQYF.

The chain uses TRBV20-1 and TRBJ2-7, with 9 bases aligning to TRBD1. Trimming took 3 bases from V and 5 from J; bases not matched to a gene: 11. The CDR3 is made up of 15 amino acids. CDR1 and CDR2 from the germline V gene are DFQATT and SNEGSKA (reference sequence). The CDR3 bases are TGCAGTGCTAGGAAGACCGGGACAGGGAAGCACGAGCAGTACTTC. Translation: CSARKTGTGKHEQYF.

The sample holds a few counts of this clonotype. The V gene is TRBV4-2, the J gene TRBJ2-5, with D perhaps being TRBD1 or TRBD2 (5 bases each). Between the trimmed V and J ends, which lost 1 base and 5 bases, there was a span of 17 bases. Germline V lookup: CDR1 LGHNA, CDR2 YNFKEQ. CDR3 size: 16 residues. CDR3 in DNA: TGTGCCAGCAGCCAAGGGCCCCTGCAGGGCGGGGAGACCCAGTACTTC. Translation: CASSQGPLQGGETQYF.

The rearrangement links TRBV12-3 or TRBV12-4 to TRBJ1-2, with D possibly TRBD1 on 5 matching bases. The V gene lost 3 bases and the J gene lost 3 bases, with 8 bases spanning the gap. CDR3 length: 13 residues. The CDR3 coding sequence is TGTGCCAGCAGTTTTCAGGGTGACTATGGCTACACCTTC. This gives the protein CASSFQGDYGYTF.

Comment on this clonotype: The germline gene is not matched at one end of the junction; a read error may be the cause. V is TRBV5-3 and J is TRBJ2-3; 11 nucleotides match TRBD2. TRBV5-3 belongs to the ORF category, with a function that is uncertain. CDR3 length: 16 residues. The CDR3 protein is CASSYQLAGVTDTQYF. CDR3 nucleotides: TGTGCCAGCAGCTACCAACTAGCGGGGGTCACAGATACGCAGTATTTT.

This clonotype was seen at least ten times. The CDR3 is CASSSGANLNTEAFF. In DNA form, the CDR3 reads TGTGCCAGCAGCTCCGGGGCGAATTTGAACACTGAAGCTTTCTTT. V gene TRBV7-2 combines with J gene TRBJ1-1; tentative D call: TRBD1 (5 bases). Trimming took 4 bases from V and 0 from J, leaving 12 bases between them. Looked up from germline, CDR1 is SGHTA and CDR2 is FQGNSA. The CDR3 totals 15 residues.

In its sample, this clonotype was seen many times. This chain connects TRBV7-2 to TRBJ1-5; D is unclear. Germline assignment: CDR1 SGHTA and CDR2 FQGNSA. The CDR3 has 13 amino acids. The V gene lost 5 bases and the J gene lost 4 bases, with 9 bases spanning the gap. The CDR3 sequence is CASSGTANQPQHF. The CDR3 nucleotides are TGTGCCAGCAGCGGAACAGCGAATCAGCCCCAGCATTTT.

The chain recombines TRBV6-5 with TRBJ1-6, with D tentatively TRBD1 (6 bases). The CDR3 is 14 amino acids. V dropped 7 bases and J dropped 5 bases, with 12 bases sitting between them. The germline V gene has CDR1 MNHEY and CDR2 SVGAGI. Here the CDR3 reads CASTIGGHNSPLHF. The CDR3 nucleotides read TGTGCCAGCACTATCGGGGGGCATAATTCACCCCTCCACTTT.

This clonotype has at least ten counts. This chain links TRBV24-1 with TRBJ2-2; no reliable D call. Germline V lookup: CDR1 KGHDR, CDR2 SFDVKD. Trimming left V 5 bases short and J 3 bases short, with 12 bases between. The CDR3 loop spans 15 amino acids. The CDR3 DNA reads TGTGCCACCAGTGGAGGACGGATTGACACCGGGGAGCTGTTTTTT. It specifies CATSGGRIDTGELFF.

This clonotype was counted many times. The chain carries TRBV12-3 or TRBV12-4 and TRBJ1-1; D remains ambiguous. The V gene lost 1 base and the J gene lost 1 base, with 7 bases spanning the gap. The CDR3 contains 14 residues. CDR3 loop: CASSLVQANTEAFF. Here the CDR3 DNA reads TGTGCCAGCAGTTTAGTCCAGGCGAACACTGAAGCTTTCTTT.

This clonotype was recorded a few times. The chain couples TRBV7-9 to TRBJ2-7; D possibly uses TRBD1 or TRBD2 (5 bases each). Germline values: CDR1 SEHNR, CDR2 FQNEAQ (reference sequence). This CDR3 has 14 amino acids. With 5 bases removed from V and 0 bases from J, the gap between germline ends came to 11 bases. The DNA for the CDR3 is TGTGCCAGCAGCCGGGACGGGAACTCCTACGAGCAGTACTTC. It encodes CASSRDGNSYEQYF. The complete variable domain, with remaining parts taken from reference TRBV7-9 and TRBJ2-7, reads DTGVSQNPRHKITKRGQNVTFRCDPISEHNRLYWYRQTLGQGPEFLTYFQNEAQLEKSRLLSDRFSAERPKGSFSTLEIQRTEQGDSAMYLCASSRDGNSYEQYFGPGTRLTVT.

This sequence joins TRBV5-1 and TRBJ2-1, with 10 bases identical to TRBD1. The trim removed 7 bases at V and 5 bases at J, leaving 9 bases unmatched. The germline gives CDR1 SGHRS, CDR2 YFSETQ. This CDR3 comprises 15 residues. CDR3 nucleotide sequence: TGCGCCAGCCAGGCAGGACAGGGGGTGCACAATGAGCAGTTCTTC. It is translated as CASQAGQGVHNEQFF.

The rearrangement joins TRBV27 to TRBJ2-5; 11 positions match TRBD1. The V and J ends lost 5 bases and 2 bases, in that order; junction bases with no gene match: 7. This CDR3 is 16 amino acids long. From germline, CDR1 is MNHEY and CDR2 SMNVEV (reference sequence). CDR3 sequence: CASSRLRDRGQETQYF. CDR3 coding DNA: TGTGCCAGCAGTAGACTCCGGGACAGGGGGCAAGAGACCCAGTACTTC.

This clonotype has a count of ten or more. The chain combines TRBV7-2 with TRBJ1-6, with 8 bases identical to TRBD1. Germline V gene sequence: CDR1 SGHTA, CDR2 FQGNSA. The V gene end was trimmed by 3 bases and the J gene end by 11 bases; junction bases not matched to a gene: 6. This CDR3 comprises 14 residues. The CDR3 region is CASSFGQGGTPLHF. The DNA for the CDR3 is TGTGCCAGCAGCTTCGGACAGGGAGGGACACCCCTCCACTTT.

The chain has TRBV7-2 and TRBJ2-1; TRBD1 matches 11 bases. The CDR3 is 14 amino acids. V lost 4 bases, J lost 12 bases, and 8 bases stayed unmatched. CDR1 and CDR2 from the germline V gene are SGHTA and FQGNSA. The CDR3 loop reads CASSSGQGDRGQFF. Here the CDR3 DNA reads TGTGCCAGCAGCTCGGGACAGGGGGACAGGGGGCAGTTCTTC.

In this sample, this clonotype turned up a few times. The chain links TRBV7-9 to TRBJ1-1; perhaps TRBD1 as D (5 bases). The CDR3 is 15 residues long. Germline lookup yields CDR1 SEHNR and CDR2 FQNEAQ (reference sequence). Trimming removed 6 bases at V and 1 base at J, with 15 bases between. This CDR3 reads CASRPTGTENTEAFF. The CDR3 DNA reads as TGTGCCAGCAGGCCCACCGGGACGGAGAACACTGAAGCTTTCTTT.

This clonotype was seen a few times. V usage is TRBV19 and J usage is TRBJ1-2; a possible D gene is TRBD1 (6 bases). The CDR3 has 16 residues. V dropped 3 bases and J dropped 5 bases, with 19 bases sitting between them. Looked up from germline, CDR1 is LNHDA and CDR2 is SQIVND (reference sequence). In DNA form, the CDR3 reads TGTGCCAGTAGTATTGACGGGGGCCGGTTTAGTTATGGCTACACCTTC. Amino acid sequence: CASSIDGGRFSYGYTF.

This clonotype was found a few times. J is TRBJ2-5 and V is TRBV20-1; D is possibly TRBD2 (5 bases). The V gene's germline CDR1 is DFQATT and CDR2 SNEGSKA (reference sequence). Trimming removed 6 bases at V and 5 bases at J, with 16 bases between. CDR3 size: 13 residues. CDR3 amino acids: CSARQARGETQYF. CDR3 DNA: TGCAGTGCCCGGCAGGCTCGCGGGGAGACCCAGTACTTC.

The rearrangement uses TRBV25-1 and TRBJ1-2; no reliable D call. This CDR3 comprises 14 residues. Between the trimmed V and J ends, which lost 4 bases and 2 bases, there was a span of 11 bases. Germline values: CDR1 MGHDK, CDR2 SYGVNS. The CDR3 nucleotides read TGTGCCAGCAGTGTGCCGGGTGTGAACTATGGCTACACCTTC. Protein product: CASSVPGVNYGYTF.

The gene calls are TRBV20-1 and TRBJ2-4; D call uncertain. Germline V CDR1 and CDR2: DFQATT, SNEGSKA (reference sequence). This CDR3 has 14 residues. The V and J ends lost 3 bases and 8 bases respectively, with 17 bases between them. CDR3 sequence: CSASIRPERDIQYF. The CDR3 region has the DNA TGCAGTGCTAGTATCCGGCCGGAAAGGGACATTCAGTACTTC.

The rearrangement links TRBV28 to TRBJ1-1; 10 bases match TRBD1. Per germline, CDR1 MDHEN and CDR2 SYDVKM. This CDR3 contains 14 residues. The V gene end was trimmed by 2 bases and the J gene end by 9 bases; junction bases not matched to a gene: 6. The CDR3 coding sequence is TGTGCCAGCAGTTTACCGGGACAGGGGACCCAAGCTTTCTTT. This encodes CASSLPGQGTQAFF.

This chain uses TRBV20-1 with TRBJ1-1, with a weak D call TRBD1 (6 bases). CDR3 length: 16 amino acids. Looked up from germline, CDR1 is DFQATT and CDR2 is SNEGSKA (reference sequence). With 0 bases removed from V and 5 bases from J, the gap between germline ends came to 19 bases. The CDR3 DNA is TGCAGTGCTAGAGATCGGGGGCCGAGCGGGGCGACTGAAGCTTTCTTT. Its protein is CSARDRGPSGATEAFF.

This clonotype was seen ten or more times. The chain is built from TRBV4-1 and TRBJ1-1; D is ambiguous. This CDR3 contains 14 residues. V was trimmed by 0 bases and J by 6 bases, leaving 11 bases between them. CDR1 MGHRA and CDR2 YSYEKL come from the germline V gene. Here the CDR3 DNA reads TGCGCCAGCAGCCAAGATAATTACTGGCCTGAAGCTTTCTTT. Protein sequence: CASSQDNYWPEAFF.